Given below is one TCR beta chain in context. Its matching antigen is unknown. The data were obtained in a study of OX40 agonist ivuxolimab in advanced cancers. Study details: Ivuxolimab, which is an agonistic anti-OX40 (CD134) antibody, was administered to the patients. At 0.01 to 10 mg/kg, ivuxolimab was administered intravenously to patients every 2 weeks.

The CDR3 loop spans 12 amino acids. V gave up 8 bases and J gave up 6 bases; unmatched junction bases: 4. Germline V gene data show CDR1 as LNHDA and CDR2 as SQIVND (reference sequence). Whole-study results and caveats: Clones of CD4+ and CD8+ blood T cells grew by week 6 at doses of 0.1 to 3.0 mg/kg. The investigators did not determine what antigen specificity the expanded peripheral T cells had.

Here immunoSEQ multiplex PCR was the method, and the copy in TCRdb shows in-frame clones only, minus some. The table lists about 110,000 clones, just over 90% of them singletons. The clonotype originates from an adult with an advanced solid tumor such as melanoma, head and neck, liver or kidney cancer. The sample here was CD4+ or CD8+ T cells sorted from blood, taken in a trial of the OX40 agonist ivuxolimab. The chain recombines TRBV19 with TRBJ1-5; 7 bases align to TRBD1. Here the CDR3 reads CASGQVSQPQHF. The CDR3 nucleotides are TGTGCCAGTGGACAGGTCAGTCAGCCCCAGCATTTT.